These 3 T cell receptor beta chains share one sample of origin, sequenced in a study of persistence of HIV-infected CD4 T cells. Cells were stimulated nonspecifically with anti-CD3/anti-CD28 magnetic beads. Sorting of responding CD4+ T cells relied on upregulated CD40 ligand together with CD69. These receptors have no known antigen. The libraries were made with immunoSEQ version 4 in survey mode. Sequencing was performed with immunoSEQ multiplex PCR; in TCRdb, only in-frame clones are kept and a portion is missing. The sample records around 39,000 clones, around 90% being singletons. The sample was CD4+ T cells sorted from PBMCs after approximately 19-hour stimulation, taken from a patient who received antiretroviral therapy. The receptors were sampled from an adult man with HIV who was CMV-seropositive.

In its sample, this clone was seen once. The gene calls are TRBV29-1 and TRBJ1-5; D uncertain. CDR1 and CDR2 from the germline V gene are SQVTM and ANQGSEA. V lost 6 bases and J 1 base, leaving 10 bases between the germline ends. The CDR3 sequence is 13 residues long. Written as DNA, the CDR3 is TGCAGCGTGAGGGTAGGGAGCAATCAGCCCCAGCATTTT. Translation gives CSVRVGSNQPQHF. Supplemented by reference TRBV29-1 and TRBJ1-5, the full variable domain reads SAVISQKPSRDICQRGTSLTIQCQVDSQVTMMFWYRQQPGQSLTLIATANQGSEATYESGFVIDKFPISRPNLTFSTLTVSNMSPEDSSIYLCSVRVGSNQPQHFGDGTRLSIL.

The V call is TRBV5-5, the J call TRBJ1-1; 7 bases are a match to TRBD1. V lost 2 bases and J lost 3; bases outside the gene matches: 1. The CDR3 is 13 amino acids. Germline V gives CDR1 SGHKS, CDR2 YYEKEE (reference sequence). CDR3 bases: TGTGCCAGCAGCTTTAGGGGGCACACTGAAGCTTTCTTT. Its translation: CASSFRGHTEAFF.

This clone was seen just once. DNA for the CDR3: TGCGCCAGCAGCCGGGGTGGGGACACGGGTCTCAATGAGCAGTTCTTC. Protein product: CASSRGGDTGLNEQFF. The chain employs TRBV4-1 and TRBJ2-1, with D maybe TRBD1 (6 bases). Trimming shortened V by 4 bases and J by 6 bases, and 19 bases separated the two germline ends. Germline V lookup: CDR1 MGHRA, CDR2 YSYEKL. The CDR3 contains 16 residues.